This TCR beta chain is drawn from a study of regulatory T cells in long-lasting Graves disease. The authors built TCR beta libraries using iRepertoire HTBI primers and Arm-PCR of CDR3 regions. TCRdb reanalysed the multiplex PCR reads using MiXCR and keeps one entry per CDR3 protein. This sample yields about 310,000 distinct CDR3 sequences, of which roughly 18% are seen a single time; roughly 40% belongs to the top ten. Noted time point: newly diagnosed GD, antithyroid drugs for less than 3 months. PBMC-derived RNA was used for the TCR library. This clonotype was recorded a few times. A much larger clone differs from this one at a single base, so this may be a read error. This receptor was taken from a female donor with Graves disease. The material sequenced was peripheral blood mononuclear cells (PBMCs), taken at new diagnosis, from a patient treated with antithyroid drugs.

DNA for the CDR3: TGTGCCACCAGTGACTTGGGGAGGGTTGTCGGAGAGACCCAGTACTTC. Amino acid sequence: CATSDLGRVVGETQYF. The V gene is TRBV24-1, the J gene TRBJ2-5; 7 positions match TRBD2. With 4 bases clipped from V and 4 bases from J, the junction kept 11 bases outside the gene matches. This CDR3 has 16 residues. Germline V gives CDR1 KGHDR, CDR2 SFDVKD.